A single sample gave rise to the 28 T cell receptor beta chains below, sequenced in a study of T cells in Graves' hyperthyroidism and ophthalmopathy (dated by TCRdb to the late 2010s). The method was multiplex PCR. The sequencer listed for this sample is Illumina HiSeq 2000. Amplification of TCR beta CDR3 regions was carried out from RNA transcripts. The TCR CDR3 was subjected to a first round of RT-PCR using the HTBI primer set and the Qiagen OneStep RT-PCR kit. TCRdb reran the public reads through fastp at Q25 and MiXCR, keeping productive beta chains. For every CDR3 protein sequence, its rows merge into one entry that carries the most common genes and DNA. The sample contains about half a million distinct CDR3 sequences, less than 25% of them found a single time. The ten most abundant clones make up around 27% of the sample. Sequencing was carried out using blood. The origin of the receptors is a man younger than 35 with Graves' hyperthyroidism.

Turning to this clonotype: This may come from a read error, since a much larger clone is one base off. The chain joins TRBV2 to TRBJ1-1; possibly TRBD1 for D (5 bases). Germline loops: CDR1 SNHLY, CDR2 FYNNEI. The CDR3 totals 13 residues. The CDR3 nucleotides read TGTGCCAGCAGTTATAATCACGGGGCTGAAGCTTGCTTT. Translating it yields CASSYNHGAEACF.

CDR3 in amino acids: CASSQDERRIEETQYF. Written as DNA, the CDR3 is TGCGCCAGCAGCCAAGACGAGCGGAGGATTGAAGAGACCCAGTACTTC. The J gene is TRBJ2-5, the V gene TRBV4-1; perhaps TRBD2 as D (5 bases). V lost 0 bases and J 3 bases, leaving 14 bases between the germline ends. This CDR3 contains 16 residues. Germline CDR1 is MGHRA and CDR2 is YSYEKL.

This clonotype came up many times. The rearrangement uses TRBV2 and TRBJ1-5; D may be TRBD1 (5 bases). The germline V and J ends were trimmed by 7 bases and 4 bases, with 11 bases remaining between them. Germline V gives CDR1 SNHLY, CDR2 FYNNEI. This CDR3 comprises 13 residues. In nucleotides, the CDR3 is TGTGCCAGCACGGTGGCAGGGAATCAGCCCCAGCATTTT. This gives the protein CASTVAGNQPQHF.

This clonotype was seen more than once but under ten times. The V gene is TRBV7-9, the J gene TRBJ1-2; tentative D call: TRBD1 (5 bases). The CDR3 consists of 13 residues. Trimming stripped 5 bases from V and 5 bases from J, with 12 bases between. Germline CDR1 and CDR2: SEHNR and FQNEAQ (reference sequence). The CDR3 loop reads CASSGREGYGYTF. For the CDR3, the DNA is TGTGCCAGCAGCGGCAGGGAGGGGTATGGCTACACCTTC.

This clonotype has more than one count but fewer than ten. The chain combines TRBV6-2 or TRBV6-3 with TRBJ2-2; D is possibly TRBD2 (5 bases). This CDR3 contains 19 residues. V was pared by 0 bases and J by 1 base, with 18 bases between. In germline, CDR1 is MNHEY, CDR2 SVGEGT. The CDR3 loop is CASSYSTARTLGNTGELFF. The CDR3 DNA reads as TGTGCCAGCAGTTACTCTACGGCCAGGACTCTCGGGAACACCGGGGAGCTGTTTTTT.

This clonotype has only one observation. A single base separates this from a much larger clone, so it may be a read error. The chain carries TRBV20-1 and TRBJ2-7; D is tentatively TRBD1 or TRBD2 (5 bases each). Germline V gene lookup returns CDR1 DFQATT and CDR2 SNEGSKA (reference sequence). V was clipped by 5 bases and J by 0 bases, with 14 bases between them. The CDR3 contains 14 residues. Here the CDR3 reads CSAEWGPYSYEQYF. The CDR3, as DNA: TGCAGTGCTGAGTGGGGACCGTACTCCTACGAGCAGTACTTC.

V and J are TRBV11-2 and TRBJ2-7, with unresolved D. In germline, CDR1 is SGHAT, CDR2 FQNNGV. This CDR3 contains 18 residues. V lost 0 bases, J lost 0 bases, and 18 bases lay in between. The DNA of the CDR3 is TGTGCCAGCAGCTTAGATCCCCCCATTTCAGGAAGCTCCTACGAGCAGTACTTC. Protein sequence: CASSLDPPISGSSYEQYF.

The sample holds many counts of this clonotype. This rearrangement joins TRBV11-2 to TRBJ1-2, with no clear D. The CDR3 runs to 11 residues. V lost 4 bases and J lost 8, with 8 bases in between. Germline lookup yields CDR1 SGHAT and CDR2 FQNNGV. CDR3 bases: TGTGCCAGCAGCTCCCTCTCCGGCTACACCTTC. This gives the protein CASSSLSGYTF.

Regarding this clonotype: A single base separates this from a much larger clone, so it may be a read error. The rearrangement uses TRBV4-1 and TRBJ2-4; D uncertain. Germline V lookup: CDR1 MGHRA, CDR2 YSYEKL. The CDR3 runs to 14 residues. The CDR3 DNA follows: TGCGCCAGCAGCCAAGATACCTCGTTGAACATTCAGTGCTTC. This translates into CASSQDTSLNIQCF.

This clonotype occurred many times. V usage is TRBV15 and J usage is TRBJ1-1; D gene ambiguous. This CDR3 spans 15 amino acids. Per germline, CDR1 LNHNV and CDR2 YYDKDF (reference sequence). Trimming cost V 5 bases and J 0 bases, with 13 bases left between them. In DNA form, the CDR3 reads TGTGCCACCAGCCGCGTAAGATTAATGAACACTGAAGCTTTCTTT. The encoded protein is CATSRVRLMNTEAFF.

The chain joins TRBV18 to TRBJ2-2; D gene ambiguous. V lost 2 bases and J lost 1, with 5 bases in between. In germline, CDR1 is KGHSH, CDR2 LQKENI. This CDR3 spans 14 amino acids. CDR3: CASSPAGNTGELFF. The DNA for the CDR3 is TGTGCCAGCTCACCAGCAGGGAACACCGGGGAGCTGTTTTTT.

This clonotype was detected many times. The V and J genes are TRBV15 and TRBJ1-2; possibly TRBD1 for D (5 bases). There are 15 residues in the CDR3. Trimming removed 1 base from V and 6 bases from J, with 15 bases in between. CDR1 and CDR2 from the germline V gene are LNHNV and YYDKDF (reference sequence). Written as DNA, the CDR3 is TGTGCCACCAGCAGAGGCCAACCGGGGGGGGATGGCTACACCTTC. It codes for CATSRGQPGGDGYTF.

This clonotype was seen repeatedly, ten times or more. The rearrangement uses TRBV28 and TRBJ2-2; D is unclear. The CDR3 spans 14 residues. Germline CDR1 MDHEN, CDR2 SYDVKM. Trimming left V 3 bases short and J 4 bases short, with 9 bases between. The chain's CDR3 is CASSFWTVTGELFF. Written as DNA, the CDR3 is TGTGCCAGCAGTTTTTGGACCGTCACCGGGGAGCTGTTTTTT.

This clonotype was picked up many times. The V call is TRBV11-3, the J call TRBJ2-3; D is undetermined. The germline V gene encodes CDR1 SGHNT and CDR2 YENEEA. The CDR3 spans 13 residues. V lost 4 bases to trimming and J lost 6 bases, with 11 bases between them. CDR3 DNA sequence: TGTGCCAGCAGCTCAACCTCGAGGGATACGCAGTATTTT. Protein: CASSSTSRDTQYF. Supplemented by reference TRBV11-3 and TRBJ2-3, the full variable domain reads EAGVVQSPRYKIIEKKQPVAFWCNPISGHNTLYWYLQNLGQGPELLIRYENEEAVDDSQLPKDRFSAERLKGVDSTLKIQPAELGDSAVYLCASSSTSRDTQYFGPGTRLTVL.

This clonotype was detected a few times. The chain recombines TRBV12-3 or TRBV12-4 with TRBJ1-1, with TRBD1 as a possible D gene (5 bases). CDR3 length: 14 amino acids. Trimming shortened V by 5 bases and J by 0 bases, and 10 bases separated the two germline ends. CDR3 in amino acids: CASSVQAMNTEAFF. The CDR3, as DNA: TGTGCCAGCAGTGTACAGGCAATGAACACTGAAGCTTTCTTT.

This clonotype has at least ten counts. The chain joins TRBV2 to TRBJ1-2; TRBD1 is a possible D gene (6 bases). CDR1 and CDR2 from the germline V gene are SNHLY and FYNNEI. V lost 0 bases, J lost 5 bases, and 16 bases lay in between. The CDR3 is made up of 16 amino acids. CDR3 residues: CASSEARWGARYGYTF. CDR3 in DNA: TGTGCCAGCAGTGAAGCGCGGTGGGGGGCTCGGTATGGCTACACCTTC. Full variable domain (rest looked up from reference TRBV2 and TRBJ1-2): EPEVTQTPSHQVTQMGQEVILRCVPISNHLYFYWYRQILGQKVEFLVSFYNNEISEKSEIFDDQFSVERPDGSNFTLKIRSTKLEDSAMYFCASSEARWGARYGYTFGSGTRLTVV.

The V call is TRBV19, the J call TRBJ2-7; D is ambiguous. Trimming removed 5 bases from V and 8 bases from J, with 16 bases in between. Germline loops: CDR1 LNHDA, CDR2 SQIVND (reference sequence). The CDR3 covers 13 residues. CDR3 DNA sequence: TGTGCCAGTAGTGTAAGCTTGTCCCGCAAGCAGTACTTC. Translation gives CASSVSLSRKQYF.

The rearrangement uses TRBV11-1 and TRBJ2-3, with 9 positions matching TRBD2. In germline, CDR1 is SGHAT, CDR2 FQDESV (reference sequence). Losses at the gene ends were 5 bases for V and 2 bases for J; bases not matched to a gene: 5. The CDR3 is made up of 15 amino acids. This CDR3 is CASSPSGAPTDTQYF. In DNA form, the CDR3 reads TGTGCCAGCAGCCCTAGCGGGGCTCCCACAGATACGCAGTATTTT.

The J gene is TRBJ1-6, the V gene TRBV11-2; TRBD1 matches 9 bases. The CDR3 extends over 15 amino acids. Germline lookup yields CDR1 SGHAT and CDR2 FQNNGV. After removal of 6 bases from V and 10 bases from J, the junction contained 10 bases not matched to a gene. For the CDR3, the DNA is TGTGCCAGCAGATTCACAGGGGGCGAAAGGTCACCCCTCCACTTT. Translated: CASRFTGGERSPLHF.

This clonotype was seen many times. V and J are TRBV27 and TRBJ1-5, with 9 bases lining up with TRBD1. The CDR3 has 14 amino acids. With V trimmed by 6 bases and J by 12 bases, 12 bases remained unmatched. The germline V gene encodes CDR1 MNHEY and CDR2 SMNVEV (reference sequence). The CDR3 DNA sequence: TGTGCCAGCAGCCCGTACAGGGGGCTGGTCCTCCAGCATTTT. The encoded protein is CASSPYRGLVLQHF.

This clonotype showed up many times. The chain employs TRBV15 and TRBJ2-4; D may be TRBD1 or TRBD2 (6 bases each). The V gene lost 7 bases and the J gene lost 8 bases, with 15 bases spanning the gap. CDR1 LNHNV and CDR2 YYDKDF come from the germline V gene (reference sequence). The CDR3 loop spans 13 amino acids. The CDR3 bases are TGTGCCACCAAAAAGGGGGGTGCGGACATTCAGTACTTC. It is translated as CATKKGGADIQYF.

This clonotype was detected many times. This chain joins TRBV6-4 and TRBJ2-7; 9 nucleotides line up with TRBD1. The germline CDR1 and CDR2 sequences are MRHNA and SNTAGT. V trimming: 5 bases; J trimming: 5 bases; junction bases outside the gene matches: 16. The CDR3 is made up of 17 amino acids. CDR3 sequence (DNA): TGTGCCAGCAGTCCTCCACTAATCGGACAGGGGTTCCACGAGCAGTACTTC. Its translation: CASSPPLIGQGFHEQYF.

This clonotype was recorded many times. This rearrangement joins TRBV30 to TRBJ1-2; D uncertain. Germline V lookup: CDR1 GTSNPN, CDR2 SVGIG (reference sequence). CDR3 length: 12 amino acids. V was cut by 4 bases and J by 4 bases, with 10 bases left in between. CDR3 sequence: CAWNALGYGYTF. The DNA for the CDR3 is TGTGCCTGGAACGCGCTAGGCTATGGCTACACCTTC.

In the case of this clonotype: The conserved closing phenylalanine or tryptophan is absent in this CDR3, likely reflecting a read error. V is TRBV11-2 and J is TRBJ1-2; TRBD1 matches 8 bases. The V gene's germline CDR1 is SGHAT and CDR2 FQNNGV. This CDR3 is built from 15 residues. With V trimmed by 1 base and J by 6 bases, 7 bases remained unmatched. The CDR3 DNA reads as TGTGCCAGCAGCTTAGGACAGGGGCAGGTCCATGGCTACACCGTC. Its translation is CASSLGQGQVHGYTV.

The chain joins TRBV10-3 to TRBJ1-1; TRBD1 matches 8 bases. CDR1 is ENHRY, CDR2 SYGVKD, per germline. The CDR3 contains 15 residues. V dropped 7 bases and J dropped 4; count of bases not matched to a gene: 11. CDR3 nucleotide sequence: TGTGCCATCAAAGCAGACAGGGGCCACGGCACTGAAGCTTTCTTT. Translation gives CAIKADRGHGTEAFF.

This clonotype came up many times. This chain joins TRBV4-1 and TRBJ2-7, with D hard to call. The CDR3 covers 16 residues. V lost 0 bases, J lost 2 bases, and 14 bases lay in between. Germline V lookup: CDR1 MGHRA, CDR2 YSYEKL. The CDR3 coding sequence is TGCGCCAGCAGCCAAGAACCGGTGTCACGGACCTACGAGCAGTACTTC. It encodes CASSQEPVSRTYEQYF.

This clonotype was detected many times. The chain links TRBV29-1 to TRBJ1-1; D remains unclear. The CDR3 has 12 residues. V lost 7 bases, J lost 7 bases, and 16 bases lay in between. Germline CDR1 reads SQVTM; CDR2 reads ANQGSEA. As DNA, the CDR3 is TGCAGCGGGACGACCCCGTCCAATGAAGCTTTCTTT. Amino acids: CSGTTPSNEAFF.

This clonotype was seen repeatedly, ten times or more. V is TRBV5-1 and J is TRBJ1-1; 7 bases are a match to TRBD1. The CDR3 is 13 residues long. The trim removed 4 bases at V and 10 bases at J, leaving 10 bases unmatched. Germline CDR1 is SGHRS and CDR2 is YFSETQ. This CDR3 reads CASSRQGFGAAFF. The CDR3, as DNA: TGCGCCAGCAGCCGACAGGGTTTTGGTGCAGCTTTCTTT.